The 11 T cell receptor beta chains below come from one sample, sequenced in a study of tumor-infiltrating lymphocytes in primary liver carcinoma. Blood RNA came from unsorted whole blood; germline DNA was also extracted. Using a constant-region primer together with ProtoScript II reverse transcriptase, TCR beta cDNA was made from about 500 ng of total RNA. Sequencing libraries for TCR beta derived from three nested multiplex PCR rounds that used slightly modified ARM-PCR. The first two PCR rounds used TRBV1-TRBV30 forward primers with a C-beta reverse primer, 9 to 11 cycles each. TCRdb passed the multiplex PCR reads through MiXCR, listing each CDR3 protein once. The repertoire holds about 320,000 distinct CDR3 sequences, with 50% to 70% as singletons. Sequencing was done on a sample of peripheral blood. All receptors derive from a man in his forties with primary liver carcinoma and hepatitis B virus infection.

In the case of this clonotype: Since a much larger clone is just one base distant, this may be a read error. The rearrangement uses TRBV12-3 or TRBV12-4 and TRBJ2-7; 10 nucleotides line up with TRBD2. CDR3 size: 14 residues. The CDR3, as DNA: TGTACCAGCAGTTCTAGCGGGAGAACTCGGGAGCAGTACTTC. Its translation: CTSSSSGRTREQYF.

This clonotype was seen more than once but under ten times. This chain uses TRBV28 with TRBJ2-6; 10 bases align to TRBD2. The germline CDR1 and CDR2 sequences are MDHEN and SYDVKM. The CDR3 length is 17 residues. Trimming took 3 bases from V and 2 from J; bases not matched to a gene: 4. Written as DNA, the CDR3 is TGTGCCAGCAGTTTGATAGCGGGAGGCGCTGGGGCCAACGTCCTGACTTTC. This gives the protein CASSLIAGGAGANVLTF. Combining the CDR3 with reference TRBV28 and TRBJ2-6 gives the whole variable domain DVKVTQSSRYLVKRTGEKVFLECVQDMDHENMFWYRQDPGLGLRLIYFSYDVKMKEKGDIPEGYSVSREKKERFSLILESASTNQTSMYLCASSLIAGGAGANVLTFGAGSRLTVL.

The chain has TRBV28 and TRBJ1-6; D is unclear. The length of the CDR3 is 14 residues. Germline CDR1 is MDHEN and CDR2 is SYDVKM. V was shortened by 8 bases and J by 9 bases, with 17 bases between the two germline ends. The CDR3 nucleotides are TGTGCCAGCGGACCCACGGGGAGTAGTTCACCCCTCCACTTT. It codes for CASGPTGSSSPLHF.

This clonotype was counted many times. The rearrangement joins TRBV4-3 to TRBJ2-1, with D uncertain. This CDR3 is 13 amino acids long. The V end was cut by 4 bases, the J end by 6 bases, with 10 bases between. CDR1 is LGHNA and CDR2 is YSLEER in the germline V gene. CDR3 nucleotide sequence: TGCGCCAGCAGCCGCTCACTATTCAATGAGCAGTTCTTC. Protein: CASSRSLFNEQFF.

This chain connects TRBV5-4 to TRBJ2-5; 11 bases are a match to TRBD2. V was clipped by 3 bases and J by 5 bases; unmatched bases: 6. Germline values: CDR1 SGHNT, CDR2 YYREEE (reference sequence). The CDR3 is made up of 15 amino acids. The CDR3 sequence: CASSSGLAAHETQYF. CDR3 coding DNA: TGTGCCAGCAGCTCGGGACTAGCGGCCCATGAGACCCAGTACTTC.

This clonotype showed up just once. The V and J genes are TRBV30 and TRBJ2-1, with D possibly being TRBD1 or TRBD2 (5 bases each). CDR3 length: 11 amino acids. Trimming removed 7 bases at V and 8 bases at J, with 12 bases between. The V gene's germline CDR1 is GTSNPN and CDR2 SVGIG (reference sequence). CDR3 sequence (DNA): TGTGCCTCCAGTAGGGGACATGAGCAGTTCTTC. Protein product: CASSRGHEQFF.

For this clonotype: A much larger clone differs by one base, so this may be a read error. Since the CDR3 does not end with the conserved phenylalanine or tryptophan, this likely comes from a read error. The chain couples TRBV29-1 to TRBJ1-1; D is unclear. The V and J ends lost 0 bases and 5 bases respectively, with 10 bases between them. This CDR3 comprises 13 residues. Germline CDR1 and CDR2: SQVTM and ANQGSEA. The CDR3 nucleotides are TGCAGCGTTGAAGATAACCTGGAGACTGAAGCTTTCCTT. Amino acids: CSVEDNLETEAFL.

This clonotype was detected ten times or more. The V and J genes are TRBV6-2 or TRBV6-3 and TRBJ1-1, with 10 bases that match TRBD1. Looked up from germline, CDR1 is MNHEY and CDR2 is SVGEGT. V shed 6 bases, J shed 3 bases, and the junction held 7 bases outside the gene matches. The CDR3 has 15 amino acids. The CDR3 sequence: CASSPIGQGDTEAFF. The CDR3 nucleotides are TGTGCCAGCAGCCCCATCGGACAGGGGGACACTGAAGCTTTCTTT.

Points on this clonotype: Mismatch with germline at one junction end may stem from a read error. J is TRBJ2-2 and V is TRBV6-1, with D possibly TRBD2 on 5 matching bases. Germline assignment: CDR1 MNHNS and CDR2 SASEGT. This CDR3 is built from 14 residues. DNA for the CDR3: TGTGCCAGCAGGGTGGGGTCGAACACCTGGGAGCTGTATTTT. It yields the protein CASRVGSNTWELYF.

Worth noting for this clonotype: Without the conserved terminal phenylalanine or tryptophan, this CDR3 likely stems from a read error. The chain employs TRBV29-1 and TRBJ1-2; D unclear. Between the trimmed V and J ends, which lost 2 bases and 0 bases, there was a span of 13 bases. Germline V CDR1 and CDR2: SQVTM, ANQGSEA. The CDR3 has 15 residues. For the CDR3, the DNA is TGCAGCGTTGAACTTCTAAGGACTGCTAACTATGGCTACACCATA. This gives the protein CSVELLRTANYGYTI.

Worth noting for this clonotype: The junction departs from the called germline gene at one end, perhaps through a read error. This chain uses TRBV6-1 with TRBJ2-7; 7 bases fit TRBD2. Germline CDR1 MNHNS, CDR2 SASEGT. The length of the CDR3 is 13 residues. The DNA for the CDR3 is TGTGCCAGCAGAGGACTAGACTCCTACGAGCACTACTTC. The encoded protein is CASRGLDSYEHYF.